This entry features one TCR beta chain sequence. Participant-given clinical history determined each cohort assignment. This specimen comes from a study of blood T cell repertoires in COVID-19. Background on the study: Sites across the United States, Italy and Spain contributed samples from acute and convalescent COVID-19.

The germline gives CDR1 DFQATT, CDR2 SNEGSKA (reference sequence). The CDR3 is 12 amino acids. V lost 3 bases and J 15 bases, leaving 17 bases between the germline ends. Original analysis: Nucleated cell counts were estimated from reference gene primer amplification. Only in-frame clones appear in the TCRdb table, and some are missing; sequencing was by immunoSEQ multiplex PCR. Clone size and V and J calls were adopted from that table, with D and trimming inferred from the DNA. In the table there are a few hundred thousand clones, 70% to 90% of which are singletons. The sequenced sample was PBMCs or T cells enriched from blood (not recorded which). The chain links TRBV20-1 to TRBJ1-4; a weak D match, TRBD1 (5 bases). The TCR comes from a man between 40 and 49 years old in a cohort exposed to, infected with or recovered from COVID-19 (not recorded which). The CDR3 coding sequence is TGCAGTGCTAGTCAAGGGGAGGGAAGGGTGTTTTTT. Its protein is CSASQGEGRVFF.